A selection of T cell receptor beta chains follows, all from one sample in a study of PD-L1 blockade in urothelial cancer. Sequencing was performed with immunoSEQ multiplex PCR; in TCRdb, only in-frame clones are kept and a portion is missing. The sample gives 30,000 to 45,000 clones, over 75% of which show up once; 8.3% is in the top ten. The sequenced sample was PBMCs, obtained around atezolizumab (anti-PD-L1) treatment. The receptor source for this set is a man aged 65 to 85 with urothelial cancer. The CDR3 runs from the conserved cysteine through the conserved F or W. Each record gives: D gene, J gene, clone size, V gene, CDR3 protein, CDR3 DNA. A D gene is named only where the DNA matches it firmly. Clone size is stated in some rows and not others, as once, few, many or a class when expanded.

D: TRBD1
J: TRBJ2-6
size: -
V: TRBV2
CDR3: CASSDRGRGANVLTF
DNA: TGTGCCAGCAGTGACAGGGGGCGTGGGGCCAACGTCCTGACTTTC

D: -
J: TRBJ2-3
size: -
V: TRBV1
CDR3: CTSSQERLAGEQTSTDTQYF
DNA: TGCACCAGCAGCCAAGAGAGGCTAGCGGGAGAGCAGACTAGCACAGATACGCAGTATTTT

D: -
J: TRBJ2-1
size: once
V: TRBV19
CDR3: CASRDLLGNEQFF
DNA: TGTGCCAGTAGGGACCTACTAGGCAATGAGCAGTTCTTC

D: TRBD1
J: TRBJ2-2
size: -
V: TRBV9
CDR3: CASRGDRGLSGELFF
DNA: TGTGCCAGCAGAGGGGACAGGGGGCTATCAGGGGAGCTGTTTTTT

D: -
J: TRBJ1-4
size: -
V: TRBV10-3
CDR3: CAISESAGDGGEKLFF
DNA: TGTGCCATCAGTGAGTCTGCAGGGGATGGTGGTGAAAAACTGTTTTTT

D: -
J: TRBJ2-1
size: -
V: TRBV7-2
CDR3: CASSPEGLPYNEQFF
DNA: TGTGCCAGCAGCCCAGAGGGACTTCCATACAATGAGCAGTTCTTC

D: -
J: TRBJ2-5
size: once
V: TRBV7-3
CDR3: CASSLSAGSATQYF
DNA: TGTGCCAGCAGCTTATCAGCAGGATCAGCGACCCAGTACTTC

D: -
J: TRBJ2-7
size: -
V: TRBV10-2
CDR3: CATNQGYEQYF
DNA: TGCGCCACCAACCAGGGCTACGAGCAGTACTTC

D: -
J: TRBJ2-5
size: -
V: TRBV5-1
CDR3: CASSLWRDETQYF
DNA: TGCGCCAGCAGCTTGTGGAGGGATGAGACCCAGTACTTC

D: -
J: TRBJ2-1
size: -
V: TRBV18
CDR3: CASSMPATAGTNEQFF
DNA: TGTGCCAGCTCAATGCCGGCGACAGCAGGCACCAATGAGCAGTTCTTC

D: TRBD2
J: TRBJ2-1
size: -
V: TRBV7-2
CDR3: CASSLLAGGPLSEQFF
DNA: TGTGCCAGCAGCCTGCTAGCGGGAGGGCCCTTAAGTGAGCAGTTCTTC

D: -
J: TRBJ2-2
size: -
V: TRBV6-5
CDR3: CASSYALALNTGELFF
DNA: TGTGCCAGCAGTTACGCTCTAGCGCTGAACACCGGGGAGCTGTTTTTT

D: -
J: TRBJ1-5
size: -
V: TRBV28
CDR3: CASSSLRDQPQHF
DNA: TGTGCCAGCAGCTCTCTCAGGGATCAGCCCCAGCATTTT

D: -
J: TRBJ2-7
size: -
V: TRBV7-6
CDR3: CASSLGTQYEQYF
DNA: TGTGCCAGCAGCTTAGGGACTCAGTACGAGCAGTACTTC

D: TRBD2
J: TRBJ2-5
size: -
V: TRBV27
CDR3: CASRNKAGEQETQYF
DNA: TGTGCCAGTAGAAATAAAGCGGGGGAGCAAGAGACCCAGTACTTC

D: TRBD2
J: TRBJ2-3
size: once
V: TRBV5-1
CDR3: CASSPGLAWPDTQYF
DNA: TGCGCCAGCAGCCCAGGACTAGCGTGGCCAGATACGCAGTATTTT

D: -
J: TRBJ1-2
size: once
V: TRBV5-1
CDR3: CASSLGGEAPAYGYTF
DNA: TGCGCCAGCAGCTTGGGGGGCGAAGCGCCGGCCTATGGCTACACCTTC

D: TRBD1
J: TRBJ2-1
size: -
V: TRBV19
CDR3: CASTPSGTGGPNEQFF
DNA: TGTGCCAGTACCCCGTCGGGGACAGGGGGACCGAATGAGCAGTTCTTC

D: TRBD2
J: TRBJ2-1
size: -
V: TRBV7-7
CDR3: CASSPAGTSVEQFF
DNA: TGTGCCAGCAGCCCAGCAGGGACTAGTGTTGAGCAGTTCTTC

D: TRBD2
J: TRBJ2-7
size: -
V: TRBV4-2
CDR3: CASSQDIGAGGLSEQYF
DNA: TGTGCCAGCAGCCAAGATATCGGAGCGGGAGGGCTGAGCGAGCAGTACTTC

D: TRBD1
J: TRBJ1-4
size: -
V: TRBV5-6
CDR3: CASRRDRVNGDEKLFF
DNA: TGTGCCAGCAGGCGGGACAGGGTCAATGGGGATGAAAAACTGTTTTTT

D: TRBD2
J: TRBJ2-7
size: -
V: TRBV27
CDR3: CASRPSWREVFYEQYF
DNA: TGTGCCAGCAGACCCTCCTGGCGGGAGGTTTTCTACGAGCAGTACTTC

D: -
J: TRBJ1-1
size: -
V: TRBV10-2
CDR3: CASSESSGGTNTEAFF
DNA: TGCGCCAGCAGTGAGTCTTCCGGGGGAACGAACACTGAAGCTTTCTTT

D: -
J: TRBJ2-2
size: -
V: TRBV7-9
CDR3: CASSFSTGNTGELFF
DNA: TGTGCCAGCAGCTTCTCGACAGGGAACACCGGGGAGCTGTTTTTT

D: TRBD2
J: TRBJ2-3
size: few
V: TRBV29-1
CDR3: CSVEGAASGNPLTDTQYF
DNA: TGCAGCGTGGAGGGGGCGGCTAGCGGGAACCCCCTCACAGATACGCAGTATTTT

D: TRBD1
J: TRBJ1-4
size: -
V: TRBV28
CDR3: CASRRDRVYEKLFF
DNA: TGTGCCAGCAGGAGGGACAGGGTATACGAAAAACTGTTTTTT

D: -
J: TRBJ2-7
size: once
V: TRBV20-1
CDR3: CSARNSYEQYF
DNA: TGCAGTGCTCGAAACAGCTACGAGCAGTACTTC

D: TRBD1
J: TRBJ2-2
size: -
V: TRBV7-3
CDR3: CASSQMNRGYTGELFF
DNA: TGTGCCAGCAGCCAAATGAACAGGGGATACACCGGGGAGCTGTTTTTT

D: TRBD1
J: TRBJ2-7
size: once
V: TRBV19
CDR3: CASSGTGSYEQYF
DNA: TGTGCCAGTAGTGGGACAGGTTCCTACGAGCAGTACTTC

D: -
J: TRBJ2-7
size: -
V: TRBV7-3
CDR3: CASSLEAGPQYF
DNA: TGTGCCAGCAGCTTAGAGGCCGGTCCGCAGTACTTC

D: TRBD2
J: TRBJ2-3
size: -
V: TRBV19
CDR3: CASRGTSASTDTQYF
DNA: TGTGCCAGTAGGGGGACTAGCGCGAGCACAGATACGCAGTATTTT

D: TRBD2
J: TRBJ2-3
size: once
V: TRBV6-4
CDR3: CASSDGGGSADTQYF
DNA: TGTGCCAGCAGTGACGGGGGGGGTTCGGCAGATACGCAGTATTTT

D: TRBD2
J: TRBJ2-1
size: -
V: TRBV2
CDR3: CASSRLAGRNEQFF
DNA: TGTGCCAGCAGTCGGCTAGCGGGAAGAAATGAGCAGTTCTTC

D: TRBD2
J: TRBJ2-1
size: once
V: TRBV7-9
CDR3: CASSQSGRAGFSYNEQFF
DNA: TGTGCCAGCAGCCAGAGCGGGAGGGCCGGGTTCTCCTACAATGAGCAGTTCTTC

D: TRBD2
J: TRBJ2-5
size: -
V: TRBV27
CDR3: CASSDIPTRGGVQETQYF
DNA: TGTGCCAGCAGTGATATACCCACACGGGGGGGGGTCCAAGAGACCCAGTACTTC

D: TRBD1
J: TRBJ2-4
size: -
V: TRBV19
CDR3: CASSNEPGTGEDIQYF
DNA: TGTGCCAGTAGTAACGAACCCGGGACAGGGGAAGACATTCAGTACTTC

D: TRBD1
J: TRBJ2-1
size: -
V: TRBV9
CDR3: CASSGTGIGEQFF
DNA: TGTGCCAGCAGCGGGACAGGGATCGGTGAGCAGTTCTTC

D: TRBD2
J: TRBJ2-3
size: -
V: TRBV7-2
CDR3: CASTVGLVSWADTQYF
DNA: TGTGCCAGCACCGTCGGACTAGTGTCCTGGGCAGATACGCAGTATTTT

D: TRBD1
J: TRBJ1-2
size: -
V: TRBV9
CDR3: CASSVDFPDRGNGYTF
DNA: TGTGCCAGCAGCGTAGATTTCCCGGACAGGGGGAACGGCTACACCTTC

D: TRBD2
J: TRBJ2-2
size: -
V: TRBV29-1
CDR3: CSVLHGGAGELFF
DNA: TGCAGCGTTCTGCACGGGGGGGCCGGGGAGCTGTTTTTT

D: TRBD2
J: TRBJ2-2
size: -
V: TRBV5-1
CDR3: CASSLKRGNTGELFF
DNA: TGCGCCAGCAGCTTGAAGCGGGGAAACACCGGGGAGCTGTTTTTT

D: -
J: TRBJ2-2
size: -
V: TRBV5-1
CDR3: CASSLTGAAGELFF
DNA: TGCGCCAGCAGCTTGACGGGAGCGGCCGGGGAGCTGTTTTTT

D: TRBD1
J: TRBJ1-3
size: few
V: TRBV4-2
CDR3: CASSRTQGSPSGNTIYF
DNA: TGTGCCAGCAGCCGCACACAGGGGAGTCCCTCTGGAAACACCATATATTTT

D: TRBD1
J: TRBJ2-7
size: -
V: TRBV29-1
CDR3: CSVEDRAGGSEQYF
DNA: TGCAGCGTTGAAGATCGGGCAGGGGGCAGCGAGCAGTACTTC

D: -
J: TRBJ2-5
size: -
V: TRBV7-9
CDR3: CASTPRVRTRGFQETQYF
DNA: TGTGCCAGCACCCCCCGGGTGAGGACCAGGGGTTTCCAAGAGACCCAGTACTTC

D: -
J: TRBJ1-3
size: -
V: TRBV13
CDR3: CASSLGREGAGNTIYF
DNA: TGTGCCAGCAGCTTAGGCCGGGAGGGGGCTGGAAACACCATATATTTT

D: -
J: TRBJ2-7
size: -
V: TRBV20-1
CDR3: CSAVDRLQQYF
DNA: TGCAGTGCCGTCGACAGGCTCCAGCAGTACTTC

D: TRBD2
J: TRBJ2-1
size: -
V: TRBV11-2
CDR3: CASSHGGTSGTTYNEQFF
DNA: TGTGCCAGCAGCCATGGTGGGACTAGCGGGACGACCTACAATGAGCAGTTCTTC

D: -
J: TRBJ1-5
size: -
V: TRBV19
CDR3: CASSTQVLGQPQHF
DNA: TGTGCCAGTAGTACACAGGTCTTAGGTCAGCCCCAGCATTTT

D: -
J: TRBJ1-1
size: -
V: TRBV28
CDR3: CASSSGAGRVAFF
DNA: TGTGCCAGCAGTTCCGGCGCCGGGAGAGTAGCTTTCTTT

D: TRBD2
J: TRBJ2-3
size: once
V: TRBV7-9
CDR3: CASSFVRLAGGDTQYF
DNA: TGTGCCAGCAGCTTCGTCCGCCTAGCGGGAGGGGATACGCAGTATTTT

D: -
J: TRBJ1-5
size: -
V: TRBV9
CDR3: CASSVGGDSNQPQHF
DNA: TGTGCCAGCAGCGTAGGGGGGGATAGCAATCAGCCCCAGCATTTT